These 18 T cell receptor beta chains originate from one sample sequenced in a study of blood T cell repertoires in COVID-19. Clones were read by immunoSEQ multiplex PCR, and TCRdb kept only the in-frame ones, dropping some. The data show some 180,000 clones, with 86% seen just once and more than 20% held by the top ten. Sequenced material: peripheral blood. The receptor source for this set is a man in his 70s with active or convalescent COVID-19.

This sequence joins TRBV27 and TRBJ1-2; D remains unclear. Germline assignment: CDR1 MNHEY and CDR2 SMNVEV (reference sequence). V was trimmed by 3 bases and J by 2 bases, leaving 7 bases between them. CDR3 size: 13 residues. The CDR3 here is CASSFWQNYGYTF. CDR3 nucleotide sequence: TGTGCCAGCAGTTTTTGGCAGAACTATGGCTACACCTTC.

V gene TRBV24-1 combines with J gene TRBJ2-5; no clear D. The length of the CDR3 is 16 residues. Trimming shortened V by 4 bases and J by 8 bases, and 22 bases separated the two germline ends. The germline CDR1 and CDR2 sequences are KGHDR and SFDVKD. The CDR3 DNA reads TGTGCCACCAGTGAATCTTCCGGTCGTTCACTGCGAACCCAGTACTTC. Residues: CATSESSGRSLRTQYF.

The V call is TRBV2, the J call TRBJ1-5; 9 nucleotides align to TRBD1. The CDR3 has 15 residues. Germline V lookup: CDR1 SNHLY, CDR2 FYNNEI. Unmatched junction bases numbered 8, after V lost 7 bases and J lost 4 bases. The CDR3 DNA follows: TGTGCCAGCACCCAAGGGGGGACAGGGAATCAGCCCCAGCATTTT. Translation gives CASTQGGTGNQPQHF. The full variable domain, its missing parts supplied by reference TRBV2 and TRBJ1-5, is EPEVTQTPSHQVTQMGQEVILRCVPISNHLYFYWYRQILGQKVEFLVSFYNNEISEKSEIFDDQFSVERPDGSNFTLKIRSTKLEDSAMYFCASTQGGTGNQPQHFGDGTRLSIL.

The sample holds one count of this clone. This chain links TRBV3-1 (or the pseudogene TRBV3-2) with TRBJ2-5; 7 nucleotides line up with TRBD2. The V segment lost 1 base and the J segment 5 bases; nucleotides outside the gene matches: 1. The CDR3 runs to 13 residues. Per the germline V gene, CDR1 is LGHDT and CDR2 is YNNKEL (reference sequence). This CDR3 reads CASSQVGGETQYF. In nucleotides, the CDR3 is TGTGCCAGCAGCCAAGTGGGAGGGGAGACCCAGTACTTC.

A remark on this clone: The same CDR3 also results from other DNA sequences found in this sample. The chain combines TRBV12-3 or TRBV12-4 with TRBJ1-1; no definite D call. This CDR3 has 13 amino acids. Trimming removed 6 bases at V and 1 base at J, with 9 bases between. CDR3 nucleotide sequence: TGTGCCAGCAGCCCCACAAGGAACACTGAAGCTTTCTTT. Encoded protein: CASSPTRNTEAFF.

The chain uses TRBV28 and TRBJ1-2; D is uncertain. This CDR3 region has 12 residues. V was trimmed by 10 bases and J by 2 bases, leaving 11 bases between them. CDR1 MDHEN and CDR2 SYDVKM come from the germline V gene. CDR3 protein: CATGNRNYGYTF. The CDR3 DNA follows: TGTGCCACGGGGAACCGCAACTATGGCTACACCTTC.

The DNA for the CDR3 is TGTGCCAGCAGCCCATTAAGAGGATCTAACACTGAAGCTTTCTTT. This gives the protein CASSPLRGSNTEAFF. The chain carries TRBV7-8 and TRBJ1-1; D gene ambiguous. Trimming removed 5 bases from V and 2 bases from J, with 15 bases in between. Germline lookup yields CDR1 SGHVS and CDR2 FQNEAQ. The CDR3 consists of 15 residues.

The rearrangement links TRBV27 to TRBJ1-5, with 7 bases fitting TRBD1. The CDR3 runs 17 residues. CDR1 and CDR2 (germline): MNHEY, SMNVEV (reference sequence). V lost 5 bases and J lost 3; bases outside the gene matches: 13. DNA of the CDR3: TGTGCCAGCAGTCCGTTCCGACGACAGGGCCCCAATCAGCCCCAGCATTTT. Its translation: CASSPFRRQGPNQPQHF.

V is TRBV7-9 and J is TRBJ2-2; D remains unclear. This CDR3 has 13 amino acids. V lost 3 bases and J 5 bases, leaving 7 bases between the germline ends. CDR1 and CDR2 from the germline V gene are SEHNR and FQNEAQ (reference sequence). The CDR3 region has the DNA TGTGCCAGCAGCTTTACGGAGACCGGGGAGCTGTTTTTT. Its translation: CASSFTETGELFF. Using reference TRBV7-9 and TRBJ2-2 for the parts outside the CDR3, the full variable domain is DTGVSQNPRHKITKRGQNVTFRCDPISEHNRLYWYRQTLGQGPEFLTYFQNEAQLEKSRLLSDRFSAERPKGSFSTLEIQRTEQGDSAMYLCASSFTETGELFFGEGSRLTVL.

This chain uses TRBV30 with TRBJ2-2; possible D gene TRBD2, 6 bases. V was trimmed by 0 bases and J by 6 bases, leaving 14 bases between them. Germline CDR1 and CDR2: GTSNPN and SVGIG (reference sequence). This CDR3 comprises 15 residues. Here the CDR3 DNA reads TGTGCCTGGAGTGTCTCGTCGGGAGCCGCCGGGGAGCTGTTTTTT. It codes for CAWSVSSGAAGELFF.

The rearrangement joins TRBV13 to TRBJ1-4, with D perhaps TRBD1 (6 bases). V lost 8 bases, J lost 6 bases, and 19 bases lay in between. Germline V gene sequence: CDR1 PRHDT, CDR2 FYEKMQ (reference sequence). The CDR3 extends over 15 amino acids. The CDR3: CASGPSGTRHEKLFF. In DNA form, the CDR3 reads TGTGCCAGCGGTCCGTCCGGGACAAGACATGAAAAACTGTTTTTT.

This clone was observed a single time. The chain has TRBV27 and TRBJ1-4; 12 bases are a match to TRBD1. Germline V gene sequence: CDR1 MNHEY, CDR2 SMNVEV (reference sequence). The CDR3 length is 17 residues. Germline trimming cut 4 bases from V and 3 bases from J; bases unmatched to any gene: 6. CDR3 nucleotide sequence: TGTGCCAGCAGTTCCGGGACAGGGGGCGCGTCTAATGAAAAACTGTTTTTT. Its protein product is CASSSGTGGASNEKLFF.

This rearrangement joins TRBV18 to TRBJ1-1, with TRBD1 identical over 8 bases. After removal of 8 bases from V and 5 bases from J, the junction contained 4 bases not matched to a gene. The CDR3 runs 12 residues. Germline CDR1 KGHSH, CDR2 LQKENI. CDR3 region: CASRQGRTEAFF. In DNA, the CDR3 is TGTGCCAGCCGACAGGGGAGGACTGAAGCTTTCTTT. Complete variable domain (other parts from reference TRBV18 and TRBJ1-1): NAGVMQNPRHLVRRRGQEARLRCSPMKGHSHVYWYRQLPEEGLKFMVYLQKENIIDESGMPKERFSAEFPKEGPSILRIQQVVRGDSAAYFCASRQGRTEAFFGQGTRLTVV.

The chain employs TRBV15 and TRBJ2-7; tentative D call: TRBD1 (6 bases). This CDR3 contains 13 residues. CDR1 is LNHNV and CDR2 is YYDKDF in the germline V gene (reference sequence). Trimming left V 3 bases short and J 4 bases short, with 10 bases between. CDR3 DNA: TGTGCCACCAGCAGGGACAGACTGTACGAGCAGTACTTC. Translation: CATSRDRLYEQYF. The full variable domain, its missing parts supplied by reference TRBV15 and TRBJ2-7, is DAMVIQNPRYQVTQFGKPVTLSCSQTLNHNVMYWYQQKSSQAPKLLFHYYDKDFNNEADTPDNFQSRRPNTSFCFLDIRSPGLGDTAMYLCATSRDRLYEQYFGPGTRLTVT.

The V gene is TRBV5-1, the J gene TRBJ2-7; 10 nucleotides line up with TRBD2. Trimming at V came to 2 bases and at J to 2 bases, leaving 4 bases not matched to a gene. The germline CDR1 and CDR2 sequences are SGHRS and YFSETQ. The CDR3 has 15 amino acids. Here the CDR3 reads CASSLVTSGTYEQYF. Written as DNA, the CDR3 is TGCGCCAGCAGCTTAGTTACTAGCGGGACCTACGAGCAGTACTTC.

The V gene is TRBV6-5, the J gene TRBJ1-4, with TRBD1 as a possible D gene (5 bases). The CDR3 extends over 13 amino acids. Germline loops: CDR1 MNHEY, CDR2 SVGAGI. V gave up 7 bases and J gave up 9 bases, with 15 bases separating them. The CDR3 loop reads CASTPWGSKKLFF. CDR3 sequence (DNA): TGTGCCAGCACCCCTTGGGGCAGTAAAAAACTGTTTTTT.

J is TRBJ1-5 and V is TRBV10-2; D not certain. The CDR3 spans 15 residues. Trimming pared 6 bases from V and 1 base from J, leaving 13 bases between. Germline V lookup: CDR1 WSHSY, CDR2 SAAADI. The CDR3 sequence is CASRNQARSNQPQHF. In DNA form, the CDR3 reads TGCGCCAGCAGAAACCAGGCAAGGAGCAATCAGCCCCAGCATTTT.

In this sample, this clone turned up once. The rearrangement links TRBV29-1 to TRBJ1-1, with TRBD1 matching over 12 bases. The CDR3 consists of 17 residues. From germline, CDR1 is SQVTM and CDR2 ANQGSEA. V was clipped by 4 bases and J by 0 bases; unmatched bases: 9. The CDR3 is CSVGPTGTGGLNTEAFF. The CDR3 nucleotides read TGCAGCGTTGGGCCCACCGGGACAGGGGGCTTGAACACTGAAGCTTTCTTT.